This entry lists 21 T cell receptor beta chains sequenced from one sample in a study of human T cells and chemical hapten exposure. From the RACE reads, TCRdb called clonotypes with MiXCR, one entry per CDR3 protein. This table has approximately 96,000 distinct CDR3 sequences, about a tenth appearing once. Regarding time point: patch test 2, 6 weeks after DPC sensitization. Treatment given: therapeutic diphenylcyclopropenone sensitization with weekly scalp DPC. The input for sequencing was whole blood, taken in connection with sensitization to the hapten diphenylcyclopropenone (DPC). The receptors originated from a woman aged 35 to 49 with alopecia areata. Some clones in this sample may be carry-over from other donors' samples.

Here the CDR3 DNA reads TGTGCCAGCAGCTTAGCCTGGACAGGGGAACGCTTGAATGAGCAGTTCTTC. Translation gives CASSLAWTGERLNEQFF. The V and J genes are TRBV7-6 and TRBJ2-1; 9 bases fit TRBD1. In germline, CDR1 is SGHVS, CDR2 FNYEAQ. V shed 0 bases, J shed 7 bases, and the junction held 10 bases outside the gene matches. The CDR3 is made up of 17 amino acids.

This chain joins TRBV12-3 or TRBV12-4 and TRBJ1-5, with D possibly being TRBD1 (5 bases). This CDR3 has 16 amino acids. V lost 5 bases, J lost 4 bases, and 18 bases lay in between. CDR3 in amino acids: CASSRSRSDINQPQHF. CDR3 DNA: TGTGCCAGCAGTCGATCAAGGTCGGACATAAATCAGCCCCAGCATTTT.

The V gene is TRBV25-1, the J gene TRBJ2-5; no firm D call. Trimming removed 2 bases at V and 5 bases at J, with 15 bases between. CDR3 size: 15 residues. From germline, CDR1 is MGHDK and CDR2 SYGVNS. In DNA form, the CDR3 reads TGTGCCAGCAGTGAAGGGGTAATACCAGTCGAGACCCAGTACTTC. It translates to CASSEGVIPVETQYF.

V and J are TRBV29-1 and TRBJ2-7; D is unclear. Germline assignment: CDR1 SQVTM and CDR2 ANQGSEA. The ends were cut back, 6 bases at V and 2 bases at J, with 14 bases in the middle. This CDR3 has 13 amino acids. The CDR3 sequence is CSVLAESPYEQYF. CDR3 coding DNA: TGCAGCGTGTTGGCGGAATCCCCCTACGAGCAGTACTTC.

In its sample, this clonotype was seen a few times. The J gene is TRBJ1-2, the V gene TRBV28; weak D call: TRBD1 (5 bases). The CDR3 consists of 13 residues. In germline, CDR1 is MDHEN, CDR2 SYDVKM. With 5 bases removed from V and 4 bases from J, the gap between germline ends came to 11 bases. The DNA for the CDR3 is TGTGCCAGCAGTCCCGGGGCTATCTATGGCTACACCTTC. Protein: CASSPGAIYGYTF.

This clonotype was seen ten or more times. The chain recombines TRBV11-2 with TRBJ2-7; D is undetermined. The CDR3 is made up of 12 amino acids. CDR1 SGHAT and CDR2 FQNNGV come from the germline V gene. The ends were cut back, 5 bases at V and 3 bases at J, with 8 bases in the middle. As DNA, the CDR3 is TGTGCCAGCAGCGGAAACAGCTACGAGCAGTACTTC. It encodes CASSGNSYEQYF.

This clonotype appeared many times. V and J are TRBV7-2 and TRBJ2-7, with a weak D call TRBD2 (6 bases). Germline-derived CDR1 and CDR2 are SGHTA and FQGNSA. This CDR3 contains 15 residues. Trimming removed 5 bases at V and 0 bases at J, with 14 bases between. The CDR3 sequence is CASSLSGGNSYEQYF. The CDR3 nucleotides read TGTGCCAGCAGCCTATCCGGCGGGAACTCCTACGAGCAGTACTTC.

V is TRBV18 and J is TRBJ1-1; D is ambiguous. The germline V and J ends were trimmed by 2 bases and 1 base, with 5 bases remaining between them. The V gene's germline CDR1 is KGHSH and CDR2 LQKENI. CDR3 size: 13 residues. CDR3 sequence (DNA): TGTGCCAGCTCACCAGGTGCGAACACTGAAGCTTTCTTT. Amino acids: CASSPGANTEAFF.

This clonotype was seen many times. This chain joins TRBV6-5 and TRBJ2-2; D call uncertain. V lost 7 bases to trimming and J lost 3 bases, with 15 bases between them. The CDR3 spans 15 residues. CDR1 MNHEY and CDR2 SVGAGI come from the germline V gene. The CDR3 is CASTPVATYTGELFF. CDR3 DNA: TGTGCCAGCACTCCCGTCGCAACGTACACCGGGGAGCTGTTTTTT.

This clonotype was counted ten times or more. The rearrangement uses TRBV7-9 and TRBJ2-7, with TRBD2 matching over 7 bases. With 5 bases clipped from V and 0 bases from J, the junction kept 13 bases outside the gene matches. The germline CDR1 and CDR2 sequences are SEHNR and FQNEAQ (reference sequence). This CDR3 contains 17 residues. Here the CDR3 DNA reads TGTGCCAGCAGCCCCTCCTCTAGCGGCGGACCCTCCTACGAGCAGTACTTC. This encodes CASSPSSSGGPSYEQYF.

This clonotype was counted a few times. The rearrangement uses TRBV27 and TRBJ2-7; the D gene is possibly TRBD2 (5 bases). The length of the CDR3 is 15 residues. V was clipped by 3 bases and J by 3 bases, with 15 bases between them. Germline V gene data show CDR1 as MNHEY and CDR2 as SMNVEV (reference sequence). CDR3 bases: TGTGCCAGCAGTTTCGGCCTCCGTACTAGCTACGAGCAGTACTTC. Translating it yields CASSFGLRTSYEQYF.

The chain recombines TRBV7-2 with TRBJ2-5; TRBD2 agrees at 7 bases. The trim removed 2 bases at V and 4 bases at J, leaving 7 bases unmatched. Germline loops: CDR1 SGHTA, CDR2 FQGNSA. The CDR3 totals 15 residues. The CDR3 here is CASSLPRGLGETQYF. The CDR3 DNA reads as TGTGCCAGCAGCTTACCTCGAGGACTAGGAGAGACCCAGTACTTC. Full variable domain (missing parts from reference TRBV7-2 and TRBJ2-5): GAGVSQSPSNKVTEKGKDVELRCDPISGHTALYWYRQSLGQGLEFLIYFQGNSAPDKSGLPSDRFSAERTGGSVSTLTIQRTQQEDSAVYLCASSLPRGLGETQYFGPGTRLLVL.

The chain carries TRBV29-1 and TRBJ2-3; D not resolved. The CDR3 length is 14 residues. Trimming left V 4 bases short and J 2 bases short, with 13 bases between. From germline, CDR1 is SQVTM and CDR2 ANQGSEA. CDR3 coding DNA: TGCAGCGTTGCGGTTTTAGCTTCCACAGATACGCAGTATTTT. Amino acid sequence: CSVAVLASTDTQYF.

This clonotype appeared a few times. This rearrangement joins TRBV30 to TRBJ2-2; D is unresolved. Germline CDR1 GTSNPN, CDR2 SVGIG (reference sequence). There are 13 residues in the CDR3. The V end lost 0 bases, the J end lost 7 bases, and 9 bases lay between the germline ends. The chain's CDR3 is CAWSVSFNGELFF. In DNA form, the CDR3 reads TGTGCCTGGAGTGTCTCATTTAACGGGGAGCTGTTTTTT.

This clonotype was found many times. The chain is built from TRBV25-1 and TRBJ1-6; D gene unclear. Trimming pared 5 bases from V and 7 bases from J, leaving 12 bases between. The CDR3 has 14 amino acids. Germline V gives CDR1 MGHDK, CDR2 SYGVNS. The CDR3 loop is CASSRGSGNSPLHF. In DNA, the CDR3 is TGTGCCAGCAGTCGAGGGAGCGGGAATTCACCCCTCCACTTT.

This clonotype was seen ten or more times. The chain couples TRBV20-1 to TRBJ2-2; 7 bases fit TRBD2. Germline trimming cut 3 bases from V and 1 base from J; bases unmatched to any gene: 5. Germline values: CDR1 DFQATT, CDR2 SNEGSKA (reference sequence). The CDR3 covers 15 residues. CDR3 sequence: CSARGPSGNTGELFF. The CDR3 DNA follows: TGCAGTGCTAGGGGGCCTAGCGGGAACACCGGGGAGCTGTTTTTT.

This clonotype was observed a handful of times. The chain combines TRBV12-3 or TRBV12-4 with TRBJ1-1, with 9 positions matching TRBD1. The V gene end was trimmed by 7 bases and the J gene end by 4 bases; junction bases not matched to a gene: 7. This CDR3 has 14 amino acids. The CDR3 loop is CASTHGQGSTEAFF. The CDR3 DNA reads TGTGCCAGCACCCACGGACAGGGGAGCACTGAAGCTTTCTTT.

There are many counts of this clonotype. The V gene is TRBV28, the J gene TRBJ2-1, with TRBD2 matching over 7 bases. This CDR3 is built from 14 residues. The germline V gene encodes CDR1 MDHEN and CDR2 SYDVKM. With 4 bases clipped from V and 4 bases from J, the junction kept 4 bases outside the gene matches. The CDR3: CASSSSGSYNEQFF. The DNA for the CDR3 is TGTGCCAGCAGTTCTAGCGGATCTTACAATGAGCAGTTCTTC.

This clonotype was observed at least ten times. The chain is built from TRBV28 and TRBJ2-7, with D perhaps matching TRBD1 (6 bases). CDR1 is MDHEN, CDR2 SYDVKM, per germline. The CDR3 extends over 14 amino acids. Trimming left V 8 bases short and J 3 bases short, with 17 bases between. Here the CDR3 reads CASGSPGHNYEQYF. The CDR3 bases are TGTGCCAGCGGCAGTCCGGGACATAACTACGAGCAGTACTTC.

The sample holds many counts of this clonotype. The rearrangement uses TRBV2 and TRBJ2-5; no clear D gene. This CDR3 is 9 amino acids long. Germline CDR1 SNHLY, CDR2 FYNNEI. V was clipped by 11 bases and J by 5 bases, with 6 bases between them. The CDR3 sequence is CAHPETQYF. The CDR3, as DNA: TGTGCCCACCCGGAGACCCAGTACTTC.

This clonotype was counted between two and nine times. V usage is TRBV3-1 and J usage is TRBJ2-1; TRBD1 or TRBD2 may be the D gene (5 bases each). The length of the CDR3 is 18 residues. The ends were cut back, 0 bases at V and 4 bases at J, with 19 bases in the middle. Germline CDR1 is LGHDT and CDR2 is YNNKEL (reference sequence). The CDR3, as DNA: TGTGCCAGCAGCCAAGAGGGTCGGGGCTTCCCGAGGTACAATGAGCAGTTCTTC. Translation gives CASSQEGRGFPRYNEQFF.